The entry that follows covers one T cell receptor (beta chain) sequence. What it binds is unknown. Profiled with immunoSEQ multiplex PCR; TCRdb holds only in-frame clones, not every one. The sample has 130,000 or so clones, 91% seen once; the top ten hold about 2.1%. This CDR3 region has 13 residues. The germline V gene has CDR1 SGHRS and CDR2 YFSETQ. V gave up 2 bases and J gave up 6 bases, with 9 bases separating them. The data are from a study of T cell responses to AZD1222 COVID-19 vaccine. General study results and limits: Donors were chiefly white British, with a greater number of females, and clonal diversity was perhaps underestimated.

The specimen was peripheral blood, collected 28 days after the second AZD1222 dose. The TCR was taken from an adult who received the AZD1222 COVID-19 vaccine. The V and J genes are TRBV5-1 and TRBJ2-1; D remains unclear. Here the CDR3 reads CASSLPTVNEQFF. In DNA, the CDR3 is TGCGCCAGCAGCTTACCGACGGTCAATGAGCAGTTCTTC. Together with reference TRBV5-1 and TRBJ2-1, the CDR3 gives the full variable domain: KAGVTQTPRYLIKTRGQQVTLSCSPISGHRSVSWYQQTPGQGLQFLFEYFSETQRNKGNFPGRFSGRQFSNSRSEMNVSTLELGDSALYLCASSLPTVNEQFFGPGTRLTVL.